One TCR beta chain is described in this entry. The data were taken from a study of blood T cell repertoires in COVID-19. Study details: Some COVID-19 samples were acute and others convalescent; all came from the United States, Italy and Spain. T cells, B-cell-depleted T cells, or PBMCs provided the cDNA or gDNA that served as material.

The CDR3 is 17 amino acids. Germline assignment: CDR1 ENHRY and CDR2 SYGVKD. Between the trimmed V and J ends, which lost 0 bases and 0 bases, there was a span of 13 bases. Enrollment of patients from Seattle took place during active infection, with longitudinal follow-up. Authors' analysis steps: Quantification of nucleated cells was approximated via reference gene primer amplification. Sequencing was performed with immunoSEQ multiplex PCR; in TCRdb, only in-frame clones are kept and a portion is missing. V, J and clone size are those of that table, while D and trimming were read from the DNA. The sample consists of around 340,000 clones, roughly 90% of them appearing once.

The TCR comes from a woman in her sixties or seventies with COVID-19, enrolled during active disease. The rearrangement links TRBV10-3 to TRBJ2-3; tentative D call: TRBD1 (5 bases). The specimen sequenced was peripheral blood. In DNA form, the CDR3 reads TGTGCCATCAGTGAGTCTACGGAAGGGGTTAGCACAGATACGCAGTATTTT. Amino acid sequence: CAISESTEGVSTDTQYF.